This TCR beta chain is from a study of CD8 T cells in ankylosing spondylitis. Findings and caveats of the study: Prior literature has documented some motif variants in synovial fluid and blood from reactive arthritis.

In TCRdb, the 5' RACE reads were re-called with MiXCR into one record per CDR3 protein. The table shows under 300,000 distinct CDR3 sequences, with about 11% occurring only once. The CDR3 is made up of 16 amino acids. The V end was cut by 0 bases, the J end by 4 bases, with 14 bases between. CDR1 and CDR2 from the germline V gene are MDHEN and SYDVKM. There are a few counts of this clonotype. Its antigen is unknown. V gene TRBV28 combines with J gene TRBJ2-3; possibly TRBD1 or TRBD2 for D (6 bases each). This receptor was identified in a male donor with ankylosing spondylitis or in good health (not recorded which). The source material was blood, either unsorted or a sorted T cell fraction (not recorded which). CDR3 sequence: CASSLWGGEGADTQYF. The CDR3 DNA follows: TGTGCCAGCAGTTTATGGGGAGGCGAGGGGGCAGATACGCAGTATTTT.